This is a list of T cell receptor beta chains from one sample in a study of blood T cell repertoires in COVID-19. Method: immunoSEQ multiplex PCR; TCRdb's copy keeps in-frame clones and lacks some. The sample has approximately 150,000 clones, 80% to 90% seen once. Sequencing used peripheral blood. These receptors were obtained from a woman in her 70s with acute or convalescent COVID-19. The CDR3 runs from the conserved cysteine through the conserved F or W. A D gene is named only where the DNA matches it firmly. Expanded clones get a size class; other rows say once, few or many, or leave the size out.

length,J,V,D,size,CDR3,DNA
14,TRBJ2-5,TRBV19,TRBD2,once,CASSRGTSLETQYF,TGTGCCAGTAGTAGGGGGACTAGCCTAGAGACCCAGTACTTC
14,TRBJ2-1,TRBV27,TRBD2,.,CASSSSLADNEQFF,TGTGCCAGCAGTTCATCGCTAGCGGACAATGAGCAGTTCTTC
17,TRBJ2-1,TRBV9,TRBD2,.,CASSTSGTMSSYNEQFF,TGTGCCAGCAGCACTAGCGGGACTATGAGCTCCTACAATGAGCAGTTCTTC
14,TRBJ2-2,TRBV28,TRBD2,few,CASGGLAHTGELFF,TGTGCCAGCGGCGGACTAGCGCATACCGGGGAGCTGTTTTTT
13,TRBJ1-1,TRBV6-2/TRBV6-3,.,.,CASSYSRNTEAFF,TGTGCCAGCAGTTACTCGAGGAACACTGAAGCTTTCTTT
15,TRBJ1-4,TRBV21-1,.,.,CASSNDRGRGEKLFF,TGTGCCAGCAGCAACGACAGGGGGCGAGGTGAAAAACTGTTTTTT
17,TRBJ1-2,TRBV19,.,.,CASSPTLRDKTLGGYTF,TGTGCCAGTAGCCCCACTCTTCGGGACAAAACCCTGGGAGGCTACACCTTC
15,TRBJ1-4,TRBV7-2,.,.,CASSFDRATNEKLFF,TGTGCCAGCAGCTTTGACAGAGCAACTAATGAAAAACTGTTTTTT
15,TRBJ2-5,TRBV2,TRBD1,.,CASSGTGVPQETQYF,TGTGCCAGCAGCGGGACAGGGGTCCCCCAAGAGACCCAGTACTTC
15,TRBJ1-3,TRBV9,TRBD1,.,CASSNGQGSGNTIYF,TGTGCCAGCAGCAACGGACAGGGATCCGGAAACACCATATATTTT
16,TRBJ2-4,TRBV18,.,.,CASSVPGLKAKNIQYF,TGTGCCAGCTCAGTTCCGGGACTCAAAGCCAAAAACATTCAGTACTTC
13,TRBJ2-5,TRBV30,.,.,CAWSYSGEETQYF,TGTGCCTGGAGTTATTCGGGGGAAGAGACCCAGTACTTC
10,TRBJ2-3,TRBV20-1,.,.,CSAEADTQYF,TGCAGTGCTGAGGCAGATACGCAGTATTTT
15,TRBJ2-1,TRBV28,TRBD2,.,CASSPHKRGAEEQFF,TGTGCCAGCAGTCCCCACAAGCGGGGAGCGGAAGAGCAGTTCTTC
17,TRBJ2-2,TRBV7-2,TRBD2,.,CASSLVGTSTAVGELFF,TGTGCCAGCAGCTTAGTTGGGACTAGCACGGCTGTCGGGGAGCTGTTTTTT
10,TRBJ1-3,TRBV7-9,.,.,CASSRDTIYF,TGTGCCAGCAGCAGAGACACCATATATTTT
13,TRBJ1-5,TRBV19,.,.,CASSIWGREPQHF,TGTGCCAGTAGTATTTGGGGGCGGGAGCCCCAGCATTTT
18,TRBJ2-3,TRBV4-3,TRBD2,.,CASSPSGGPTLPPDTQYF,TGCGCCAGCAGTCCTAGCGGGGGGCCAACCCTCCCCCCAGATACGCAGTATTTT
14,TRBJ1-1,TRBV19,.,.,CASSDKTGPGMAFF,TGTGCCAGTAGTGACAAGACAGGCCCCGGGATGGCTTTCTTT
13,TRBJ1-2,TRBV18,.,once,CASSPRGGWGYTF,TGTGCCAGCTCACCACGAGGAGGGTGGGGCTACACCTTC
15,TRBJ1-5,TRBV21-1,.,once,CASSNLGGENQPQHF,TGTGCCAGCAGCAATTTAGGAGGAGAGAATCAGCCCCAGCATTTT
16,TRBJ2-2,TRBV6-4,.,few,CASSPGSEGITGELFF,TGTGCCAGCAGCCCCGGGTCAGAAGGTATCACCGGGGAGCTGTTTTTT
15,TRBJ1-3,TRBV3-1/TRBV3-2,.,few,CASSQEGTLGDTIYF,TGTGCCAGCAGCCAAGAAGGGACACTGGGGGACACCATATATTTT
14,TRBJ1-1,TRBV7-6,TRBD1,.,CASSPGQGGTEAFF,TGTGCCAGCAGCCCAGGACAGGGGGGCACTGAAGCTTTCTTT
17,TRBJ1-6,TRBV28,TRBD1,.,CASSLGGQGDANSPLHF,TGTGCCAGCAGTTTAGGGGGACAGGGGGACGCGAATTCACCCCTCCACTTT
14,TRBJ2-7,TRBV6-5,.,.,CASGMKRRLSEQYF,TGTGCCAGCGGCATGAAAAGGAGGCTCTCCGAGCAGTACTTC
14,TRBJ2-5,TRBV5-1,.,.,CASSLGGAQETQYF,TGCGCCAGCAGCTTAGGAGGGGCCCAAGAGACCCAGTACTTC
14,TRBJ1-1,TRBV28,.,.,CASRSHTANTEAFF,TGTGCCAGCAGATCCCATACAGCAAACACTGAAGCTTTCTTT
13,TRBJ1-2,TRBV14,TRBD1,.,CASSPQGQGRYTF,TGTGCCAGCAGCCCCCAGGGACAGGGACGCTACACCTTC
18,TRBJ1-1,TRBV4-3,TRBD1,.,CASSQERGGTGLNTEAFF,TGCGCCAGCAGCCAAGAGCGGGGGGGGACAGGACTGAACACTGAAGCTTTCTTT
13,TRBJ1-1,TRBV30,.,.,CAWSVRQGTEAFF,TGTGCCTGGAGTGTAAGGCAGGGTACTGAAGCTTTCTTT
15,TRBJ2-3,TRBV7-2,TRBD1,.,CASSLRGQLTDTQYF,TGTGCCAGCAGCTTAAGGGGACAGCTCACAGATACGCAGTATTTT
15,TRBJ1-2,TRBV5-4,.,.,CASSFHAGQNYGYTF,TGTGCCAGCAGCTTCCACGCAGGACAGAACTATGGCTACACCTTC
15,TRBJ1-1,TRBV19,.,.,CASSIDPTTDTEAFF,TGTGCCAGTAGTATTGATCCTACCACGGACACTGAAGCTTTCTTT
11,TRBJ1-1,TRBV28,.,.,CATGVNTEAFF,TGTGCCACCGGGGTCAACACTGAAGCTTTCTTT
13,TRBJ1-6,TRBV20-1,.,.,CSASWATGSPLHF,TGCAGTGCTAGTTGGGCTACTGGTTCACCCCTCCACTTT
14,TRBJ2-1,TRBV6-2/TRBV6-3,.,.,CASSYSDLLLQQFF,TGTGCCAGCAGTTACTCAGATTTACTACTCCAGCAGTTCTTC
12,TRBJ2-4,TRBV7-9,.,.,CASSFDKYIQYF,TGTGCCAGCAGCTTCGACAAGTACATTCAGTACTTC
15,TRBJ2-2,TRBV19,.,.,CASSIAGEGTGELFF,TGTGCCAGTAGTATAGCGGGAGAAGGAACCGGGGAGCTGTTTTTT
13,TRBJ1-4,TRBV10-1,.,.,CATSPGGNEKLFF,TGCGCCACCTCACCCGGCGGAAATGAAAAACTGTTTTTT